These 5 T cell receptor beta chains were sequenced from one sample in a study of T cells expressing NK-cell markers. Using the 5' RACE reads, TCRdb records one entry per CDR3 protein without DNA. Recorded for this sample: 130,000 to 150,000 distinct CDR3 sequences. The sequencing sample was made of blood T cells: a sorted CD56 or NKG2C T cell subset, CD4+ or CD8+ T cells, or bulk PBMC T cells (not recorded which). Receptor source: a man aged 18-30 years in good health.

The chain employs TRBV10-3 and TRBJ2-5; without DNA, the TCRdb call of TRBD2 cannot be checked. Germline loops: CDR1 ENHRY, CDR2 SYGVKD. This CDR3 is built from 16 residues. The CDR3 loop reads CAISEESLAGQETQYF.

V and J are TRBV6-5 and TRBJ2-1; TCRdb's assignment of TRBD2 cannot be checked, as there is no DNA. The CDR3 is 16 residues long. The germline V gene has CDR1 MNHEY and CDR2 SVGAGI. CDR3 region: CASSYVLGLAGNEQFF.

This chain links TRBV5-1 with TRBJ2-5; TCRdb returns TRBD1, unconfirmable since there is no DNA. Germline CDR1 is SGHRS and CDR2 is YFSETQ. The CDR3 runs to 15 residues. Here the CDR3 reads CASSPLEGASETQYF.

CDR3 residues: CAWSSSGSADTQYF. The chain recombines TRBV30 with TRBJ2-3; TCRdb's assignment of TRBD2 cannot be checked, as there is no DNA. The germline V gene has CDR1 GTSNPN and CDR2 SVGIG (reference sequence). The CDR3 totals 14 residues.

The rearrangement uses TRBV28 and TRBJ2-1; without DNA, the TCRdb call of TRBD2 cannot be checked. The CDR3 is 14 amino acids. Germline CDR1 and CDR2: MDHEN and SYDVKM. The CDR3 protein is CAAEEAGRSNEQFF.